The next 9 T cell receptor beta chains were all read from a single sample in a study of T cell responses to AZD1222 COVID-19 vaccine. Produced via immunoSEQ multiplex PCR; TCRdb's table is partial and in-frame only. The sample has tens of thousands of clones; approximately 91% are singletons. The source was peripheral blood, collected on day 0 of AZD1222 vaccination. These receptors all come from an adult in good health.

The gene calls are TRBV7-2 and TRBJ2-5; D is perhaps TRBD2 (6 bases). Looked up from germline, CDR1 is SGHTA and CDR2 is FQGNSA. This CDR3 has 16 residues. Trimming removed 0 bases from V and 1 base from J, with 12 bases in between. CDR3 bases: TGTGCCAGCAGCTTAGCGGTTCAAGCGGGCCAAGAGACCCAGTACTTC. Translation: CASSLAVQAGQETQYF.

The chain links TRBV6-5 to TRBJ2-7, with unresolved D. Germline V gives CDR1 MNHEY, CDR2 SVGAGI. CDR3 length equals 15 residues. Trimming pared 6 bases from V and 4 bases from J, leaving 19 bases between. The CDR3: CASSHGPGSMYEQYF. The CDR3 DNA reads as TGTGCCAGCAGCCACGGACCGGGTAGTATGTACGAGCAGTACTTC.

The chain combines TRBV12-3 or TRBV12-4 with TRBJ2-5, with TRBD1 matching over 7 bases. V trimming: 8 bases; J trimming: 1 base; junction bases outside the gene matches: 4. The CDR3 length is 13 residues. The CDR3 region has the DNA TGTGCCAGCCAGGGACAGATCCAAGAGACCCAGTACTTC. Protein product: CASQGQIQETQYF.

This chain joins TRBV18 and TRBJ1-1, with TRBD1 identical over 7 bases. The CDR3 has 15 amino acids. The V and J ends lost 3 bases and 4 bases, in that order; junction bases with no gene match: 8. CDR1 KGHSH and CDR2 LQKENI come from the germline V gene. The CDR3 region is CASSPGKGAGTEAFF. CDR3 coding DNA: TGTGCCAGCTCACCGGGGAAGGGGGCAGGCACTGAAGCTTTCTTT.

The chain joins TRBV11-2 to TRBJ2-7, with TRBD2 identical over 9 bases. The CDR3 length is 15 residues. CDR1 and CDR2 from the germline V gene are SGHAT and FQNNGV. V lost 5 bases, J lost 3 bases, and 8 bases stayed unmatched. The CDR3 reads CASSNSGGTYYEQYF. The CDR3 coding sequence is TGTGCCAGCAGCAACAGCGGGGGGACCTACTACGAGCAGTACTTC.

The V gene is TRBV5-5, the J gene TRBJ1-6, with D perhaps TRBD1 (5 bases). Trimming pared 3 bases from V and 9 bases from J, leaving 13 bases between. The germline CDR1 and CDR2 sequences are SGHKS and YYEKEE (reference sequence). The CDR3 spans 14 residues. CDR3 amino acids: CASSSAPGSSPLHF. Written as DNA, the CDR3 is TGTGCCAGCAGCTCGGCCCCAGGGAGTTCACCCCTCCACTTT.

Written as DNA, the CDR3 is TGTGCCAGTAGCGAACAGGGACCTGCAACTAATGAAAAACTGTTTTTT. This sequence encodes CASSEQGPATNEKLFF. J is TRBJ1-4 and V is TRBV19; D might be TRBD1 (6 bases). The CDR3 is 16 residues long. Germline V gene lookup returns CDR1 LNHDA and CDR2 SQIVND (reference sequence). Trimming cost V 6 bases and J 0 bases, with 14 bases left between them.

The V and J genes are TRBV7-8 and TRBJ2-2, with 7 bases matching TRBD1. The CDR3 extends over 15 amino acids. Germline trimming cut 6 bases from V and 0 bases from J; bases unmatched to any gene: 4. Germline V gene lookup returns CDR1 SGHVS and CDR2 FQNEAQ. DNA of the CDR3: TGTGCCAGCAGAAGGGACAGACCGAACACCGGGGAGCTGTTTTTT. Protein product: CASRRDRPNTGELFF. Combining the CDR3 with reference TRBV7-8 and TRBJ2-2 gives the whole variable domain GAGVSQSPRYKVAKRGQDVALRCDPISGHVSLFWYQQALGQGPEFLTYFQNEAQLDKSGLPSDRFFAERPEGSVSTLKIQRTQQEDSAVYLCASRRDRPNTGELFFGEGSRLTVL.

The J gene is TRBJ1-2, the V gene TRBV5-1, with D uncertain. Germline V gene lookup returns CDR1 SGHRS and CDR2 YFSETQ. The CDR3 has 13 amino acids. Trimming pared 1 base from V and 4 bases from J, leaving 8 bases between. CDR3 region: CASSLTHIYGYTF. The CDR3, as DNA: TGCGCCAGCAGCTTGACGCATATCTATGGCTACACCTTC. The full variable domain, with the rest looked up from reference TRBV5-1 and TRBJ1-2, is KAGVTQTPRYLIKTRGQQVTLSCSPISGHRSVSWYQQTPGQGLQFLFEYFSETQRNKGNFPGRFSGRQFSNSRSEMNVSTLELGDSALYLCASSLTHIYGYTFGSGTRLTVV.